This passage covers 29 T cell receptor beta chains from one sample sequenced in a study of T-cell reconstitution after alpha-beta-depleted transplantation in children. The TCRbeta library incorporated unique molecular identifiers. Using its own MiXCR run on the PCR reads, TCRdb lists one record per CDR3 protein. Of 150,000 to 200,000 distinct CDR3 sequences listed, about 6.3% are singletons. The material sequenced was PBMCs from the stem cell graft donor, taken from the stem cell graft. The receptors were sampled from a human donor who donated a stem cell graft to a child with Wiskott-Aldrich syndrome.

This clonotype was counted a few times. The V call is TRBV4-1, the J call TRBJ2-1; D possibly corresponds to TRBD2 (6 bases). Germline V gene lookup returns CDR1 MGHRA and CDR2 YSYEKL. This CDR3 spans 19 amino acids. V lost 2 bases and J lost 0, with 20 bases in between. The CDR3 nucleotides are TGCGCCAGCAGCCAAAGGGGACTCCTGGGTACGAGCTCCTACAATGAGCAGTTCTTC. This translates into CASSQRGLLGTSSYNEQFF.

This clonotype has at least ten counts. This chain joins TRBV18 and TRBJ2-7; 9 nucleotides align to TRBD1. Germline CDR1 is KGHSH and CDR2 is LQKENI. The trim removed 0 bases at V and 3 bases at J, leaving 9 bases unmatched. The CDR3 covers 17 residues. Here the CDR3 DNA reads TGTGCCAGCTCACCACCGGGACAGGGTGGTACGGTCTACGAGCAGTACTTC. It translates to CASSPPGQGGTVYEQYF. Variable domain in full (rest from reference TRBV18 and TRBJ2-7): NAGVMQNPRHLVRRRGQEARLRCSPMKGHSHVYWYRQLPEEGLKFMVYLQKENIIDESGMPKERFSAEFPKEGPSILRIQQVVRGDSAAYFCASSPPGQGGTVYEQYFGPGTRLTVT.

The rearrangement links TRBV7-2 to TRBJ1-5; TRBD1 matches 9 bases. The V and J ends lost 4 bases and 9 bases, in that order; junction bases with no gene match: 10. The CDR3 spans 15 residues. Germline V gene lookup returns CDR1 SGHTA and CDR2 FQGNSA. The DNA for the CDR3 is TGTGCCAGCAGCTCCCGGGACAGGGAGGTTAGGCCCCAGCATTTT. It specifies CASSSRDREVRPQHF.

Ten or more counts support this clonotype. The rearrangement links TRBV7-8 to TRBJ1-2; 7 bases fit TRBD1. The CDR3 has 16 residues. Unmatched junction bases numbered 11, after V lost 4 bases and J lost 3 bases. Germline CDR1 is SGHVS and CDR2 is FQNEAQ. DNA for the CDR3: TGTGCCAGCAGCTCGCCCCGGACAGGAGAGCACTATGGCTACACCTTC. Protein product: CASSSPRTGEHYGYTF.

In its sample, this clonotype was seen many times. The CDR3 reads CASSLVRARTGELFF. DNA of the CDR3: TGTGCCAGCAGCTTGGTGCGGGCGAGGACCGGGGAGCTGTTTTTT. The chain joins TRBV5-5 to TRBJ2-2, with a possible D match to TRBD2 (5 bases). Germline V gene lookup returns CDR1 SGHKS and CDR2 YYEKEE (reference sequence). V lost 0 bases and J lost 5, with 11 bases in between. The CDR3 sequence is 15 residues long.

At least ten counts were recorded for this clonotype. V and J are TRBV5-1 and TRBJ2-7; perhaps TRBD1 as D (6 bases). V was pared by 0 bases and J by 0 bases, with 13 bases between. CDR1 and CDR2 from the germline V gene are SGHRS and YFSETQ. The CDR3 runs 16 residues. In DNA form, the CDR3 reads TGCGCCAGCAGCTTGGATTCAGGGACAACCTCCTACGAGCAGTACTTC. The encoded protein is CASSLDSGTTSYEQYF.

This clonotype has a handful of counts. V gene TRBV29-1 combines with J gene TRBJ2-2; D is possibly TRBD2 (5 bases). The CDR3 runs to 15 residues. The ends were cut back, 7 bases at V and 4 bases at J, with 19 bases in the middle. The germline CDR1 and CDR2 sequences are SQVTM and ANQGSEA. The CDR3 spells CSARGEGLSTGELFF. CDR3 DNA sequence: TGCAGCGCCCGGGGAGAGGGTCTTTCCACCGGGGAGCTGTTTTTT.

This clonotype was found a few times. The CDR3 spells CASSLAGTVSNYGYTF. CDR3 DNA: TGCGCCAGCAGCTTGGCGGGGACTGTGTCTAACTATGGCTACACCTTC. This sequence joins TRBV5-1 and TRBJ1-2; D might be TRBD1 (5 bases). The V end lost 0 bases, the J end lost 0 bases, and 12 bases lay between the germline ends. The CDR3 is 16 amino acids. Per the germline V gene, CDR1 is SGHRS and CDR2 is YFSETQ. The variable domain in full, with the rest retrieved from reference TRBV5-1 and TRBJ1-2, is KAGVTQTPRYLIKTRGQQVTLSCSPISGHRSVSWYQQTPGQGLQFLFEYFSETQRNKGNFPGRFSGRQFSNSRSEMNVSTLELGDSALYLCASSLAGTVSNYGYTFGSGTRLTVV.

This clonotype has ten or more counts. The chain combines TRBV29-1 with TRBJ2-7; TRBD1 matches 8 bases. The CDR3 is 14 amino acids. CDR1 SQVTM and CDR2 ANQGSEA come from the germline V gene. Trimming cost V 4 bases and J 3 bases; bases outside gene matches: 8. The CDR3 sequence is CSVGSGGSLYEQYF. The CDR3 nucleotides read TGCAGCGTTGGGTCAGGGGGCTCCCTCTACGAGCAGTACTTC.

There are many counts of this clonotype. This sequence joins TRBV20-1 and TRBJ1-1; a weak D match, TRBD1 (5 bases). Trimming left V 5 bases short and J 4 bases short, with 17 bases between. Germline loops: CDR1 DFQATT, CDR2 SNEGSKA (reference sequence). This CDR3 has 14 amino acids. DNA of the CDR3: TGCAGTGCTCCTCGGGGCAGCGTGGCCACTGAAGCTTTCTTT. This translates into CSAPRGSVATEAFF.

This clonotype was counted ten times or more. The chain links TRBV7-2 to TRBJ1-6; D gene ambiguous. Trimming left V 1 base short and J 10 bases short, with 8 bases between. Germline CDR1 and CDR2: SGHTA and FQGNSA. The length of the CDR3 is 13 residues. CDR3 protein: CASSLVGNSPLHF. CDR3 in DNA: TGTGCCAGCAGCTTAGTGGGAAACTCACCCCTCCACTTT.

The CDR3 loop is CASSQIQGRWTGELFF. Here the CDR3 DNA reads TGCGCCAGCAGCCAAATACAGGGACGGTGGACCGGGGAGCTGTTTTTT. The rearrangement joins TRBV4-1 to TRBJ2-2; tentatively, D is TRBD1 (6 bases). This CDR3 has 16 residues. Germline V CDR1 and CDR2: MGHRA, YSYEKL. V lost 2 bases and J lost 5, with 15 bases in between.

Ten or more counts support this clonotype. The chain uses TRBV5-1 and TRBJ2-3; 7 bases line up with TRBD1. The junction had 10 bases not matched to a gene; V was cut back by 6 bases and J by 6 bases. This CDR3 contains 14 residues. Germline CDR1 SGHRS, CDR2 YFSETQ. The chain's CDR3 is CASTTDRPPDTQYF. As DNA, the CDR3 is TGCGCCAGCACCACGGACAGGCCTCCCGATACGCAGTATTTT.

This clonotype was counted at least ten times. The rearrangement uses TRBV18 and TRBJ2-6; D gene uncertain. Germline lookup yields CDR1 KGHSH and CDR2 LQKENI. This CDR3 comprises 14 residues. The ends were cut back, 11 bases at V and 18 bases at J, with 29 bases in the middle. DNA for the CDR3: TGTGCCTCGAACCAATCGGCTGGCCCCGGCGGCCAGACTTTC. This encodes CASNQSAGPGGQTF.

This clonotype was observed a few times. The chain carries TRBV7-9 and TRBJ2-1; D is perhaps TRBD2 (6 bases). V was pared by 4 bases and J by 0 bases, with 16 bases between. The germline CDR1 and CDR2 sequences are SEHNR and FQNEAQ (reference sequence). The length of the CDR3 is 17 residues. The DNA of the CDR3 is TGTGCCAGCAGCTCTGTGGGTGGAGGGTTCTCCTACAATGAGCAGTTCTTC. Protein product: CASSSVGGGFSYNEQFF.

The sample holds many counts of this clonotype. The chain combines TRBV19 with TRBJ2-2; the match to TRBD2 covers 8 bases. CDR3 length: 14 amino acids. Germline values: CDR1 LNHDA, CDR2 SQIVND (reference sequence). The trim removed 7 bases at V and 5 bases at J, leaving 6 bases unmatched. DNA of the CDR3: TGTGCCAGTATGGGACTAGTCTGGACCGGGGAGCTGTTTTTT. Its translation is CASMGLVWTGELFF.

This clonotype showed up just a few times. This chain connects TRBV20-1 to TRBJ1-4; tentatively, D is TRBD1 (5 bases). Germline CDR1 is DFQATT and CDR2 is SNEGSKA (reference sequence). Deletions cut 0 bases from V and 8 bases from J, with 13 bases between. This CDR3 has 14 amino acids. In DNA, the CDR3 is TGCAGTGCTAGAGATTTCAGGACACAGGAAAAACTGTTTTTT. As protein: CSARDFRTQEKLFF.

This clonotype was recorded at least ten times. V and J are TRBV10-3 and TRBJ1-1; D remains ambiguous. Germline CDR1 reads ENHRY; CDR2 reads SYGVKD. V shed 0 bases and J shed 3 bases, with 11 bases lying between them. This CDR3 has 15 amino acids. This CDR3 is CAISESLSVDTEAFF. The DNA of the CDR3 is TGTGCCATCAGTGAGTCTTTGAGTGTGGACACTGAAGCTTTCTTT.

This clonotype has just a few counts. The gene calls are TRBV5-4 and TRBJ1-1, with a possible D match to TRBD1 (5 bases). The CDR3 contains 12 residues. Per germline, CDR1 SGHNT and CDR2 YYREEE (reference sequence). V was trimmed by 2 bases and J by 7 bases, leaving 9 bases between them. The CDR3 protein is CASSFRDVEAFF. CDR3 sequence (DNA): TGTGCCAGCAGCTTCAGGGATGTTGAAGCTTTCTTT.

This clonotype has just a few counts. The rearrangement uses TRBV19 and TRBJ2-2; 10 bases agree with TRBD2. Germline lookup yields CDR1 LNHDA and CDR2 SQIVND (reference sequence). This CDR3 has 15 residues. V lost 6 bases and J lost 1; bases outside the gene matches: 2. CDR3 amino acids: CASSLAGVNTGELFF. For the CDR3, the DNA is TGTGCCAGTAGCCTAGCGGGAGTGAACACCGGGGAGCTGTTTTTT.

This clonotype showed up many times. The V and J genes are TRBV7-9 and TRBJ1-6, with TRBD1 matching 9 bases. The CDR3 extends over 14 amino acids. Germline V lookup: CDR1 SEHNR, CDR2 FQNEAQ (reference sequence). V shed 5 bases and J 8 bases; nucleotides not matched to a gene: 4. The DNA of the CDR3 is TGTGCCAGCAGCGCCGGGACAGGGCATTCACCCCTCCACTTT. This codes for CASSAGTGHSPLHF.

The CDR3 region is CASSIDSRGAYEQYF. The CDR3 DNA sequence: TGCGCCAGCAGCATAGACAGTCGGGGGGCCTACGAGCAGTACTTC. This chain uses TRBV5-1 with TRBJ2-7; 7 nucleotides line up with TRBD2. J lost 2 bases, V lost 4 bases, and 9 bases had no gene match. This CDR3 is 15 amino acids long. The germline CDR1 and CDR2 sequences are SGHRS and YFSETQ.

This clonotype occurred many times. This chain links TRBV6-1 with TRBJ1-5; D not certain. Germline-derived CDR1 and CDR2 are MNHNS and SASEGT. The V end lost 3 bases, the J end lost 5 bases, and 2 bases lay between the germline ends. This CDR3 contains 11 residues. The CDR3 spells CASSEDQPQHF. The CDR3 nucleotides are TGTGCCAGCAGTGAGGATCAGCCCCAGCATTTT.

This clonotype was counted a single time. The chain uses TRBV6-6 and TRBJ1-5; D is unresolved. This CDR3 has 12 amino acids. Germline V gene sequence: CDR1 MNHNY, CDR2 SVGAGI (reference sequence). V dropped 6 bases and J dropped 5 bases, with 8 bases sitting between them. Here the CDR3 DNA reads TGTGCCAGCAGCCCCAGCCATCAGCCCCAGCATTTT. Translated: CASSPSHQPQHF.

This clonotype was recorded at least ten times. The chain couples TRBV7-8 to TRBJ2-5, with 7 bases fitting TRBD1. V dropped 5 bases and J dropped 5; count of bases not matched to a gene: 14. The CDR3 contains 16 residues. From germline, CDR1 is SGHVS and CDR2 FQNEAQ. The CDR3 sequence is CASSLLTGAASETQYF. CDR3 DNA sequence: TGTGCCAGCAGCCTCTTAACAGGGGCCGCCTCGGAGACCCAGTACTTC.

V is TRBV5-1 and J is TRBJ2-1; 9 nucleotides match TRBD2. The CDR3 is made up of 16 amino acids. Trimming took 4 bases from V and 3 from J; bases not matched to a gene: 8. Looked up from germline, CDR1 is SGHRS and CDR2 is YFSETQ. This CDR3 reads CASSLGGGGDYNEQFF. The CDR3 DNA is TGCGCCAGCAGCCTAGGGGGCGGGGGGGACTACAATGAGCAGTTCTTC.

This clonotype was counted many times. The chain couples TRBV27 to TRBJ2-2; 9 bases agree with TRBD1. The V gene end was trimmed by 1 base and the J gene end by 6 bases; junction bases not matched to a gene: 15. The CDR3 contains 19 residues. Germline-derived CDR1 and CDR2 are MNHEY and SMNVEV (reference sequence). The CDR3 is CASSLYSLSGTGSAGELFF. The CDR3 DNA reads TGTGCCAGCAGTTTATATTCTTTATCGGGGACAGGGTCGGCCGGGGAGCTGTTTTTT.

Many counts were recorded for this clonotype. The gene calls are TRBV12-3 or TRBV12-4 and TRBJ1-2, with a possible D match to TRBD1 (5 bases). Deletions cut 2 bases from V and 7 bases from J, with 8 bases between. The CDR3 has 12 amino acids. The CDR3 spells CASSLMTAGYTF. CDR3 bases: TGTGCCAGCAGTTTAATGACAGCTGGCTACACCTTC.

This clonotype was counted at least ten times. The CDR3: CSARAVPTSEQYF. Here the CDR3 DNA reads TGCAGTGCTAGGGCCGTACCTACCTCCGAGCAGTACTTC. The chain combines TRBV20-1 with TRBJ2-7; no reliable D call. There are 13 residues in the CDR3. The V end lost 3 bases, the J end lost 6 bases, and 15 bases lay between the germline ends. Looked up from germline, CDR1 is DFQATT and CDR2 is SNEGSKA (reference sequence).